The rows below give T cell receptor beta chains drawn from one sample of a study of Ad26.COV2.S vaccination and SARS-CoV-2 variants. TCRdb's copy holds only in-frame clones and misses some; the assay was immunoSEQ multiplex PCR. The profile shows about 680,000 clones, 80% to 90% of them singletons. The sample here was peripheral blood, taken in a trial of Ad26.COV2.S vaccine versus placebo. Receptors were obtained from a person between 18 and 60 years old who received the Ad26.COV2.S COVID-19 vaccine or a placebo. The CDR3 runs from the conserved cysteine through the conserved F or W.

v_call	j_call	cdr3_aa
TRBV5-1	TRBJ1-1	CASSLRSMNTEAFF
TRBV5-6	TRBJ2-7	CASSFWTSGRIGSSYEQYF
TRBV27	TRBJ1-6	CASSLSFWLYNSPLHF
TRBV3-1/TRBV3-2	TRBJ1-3	CASSQVRGTWNTIYF
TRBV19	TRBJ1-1	CASSILRYTEAFF
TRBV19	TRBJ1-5	CATTALGIGSSNQPQHF
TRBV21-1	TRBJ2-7	CASSKSSLLSYEQYF
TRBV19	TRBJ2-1	CATKNSGRASYNEQFF
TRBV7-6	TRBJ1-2	CASSLAPGQGFGGYTF
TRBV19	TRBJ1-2	CASHRTGSGNYGYTF
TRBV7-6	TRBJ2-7	CASSLAGGTEIRYEQYF
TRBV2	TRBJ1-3	CASSGPGQSNTIYF
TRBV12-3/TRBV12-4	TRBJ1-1	CASSSYIEAFF
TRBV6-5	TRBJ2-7	CASSYRDRQVYEQYF
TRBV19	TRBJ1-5	CASSRSNQPQHF
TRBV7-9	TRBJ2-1	CASSLDTSQGRQFF
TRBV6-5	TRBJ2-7	CASSYSLGDPGEQYF
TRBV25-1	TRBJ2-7	CASSEGNRGIYEQYF
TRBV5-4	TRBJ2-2	CASSLVDRDTGELFF
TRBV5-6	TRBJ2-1	CASSSFHFRDRVGEQFF
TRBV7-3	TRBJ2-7	CASSLGTSGSVQYF
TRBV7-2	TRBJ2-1	CASSLGGSAGYNEQFF